This is a list of T cell receptor beta chains from one sample in a study of cytomegalovirus exposure and HLA in healthy donors. Clones were sequenced by immunoSEQ multiplex PCR, and TCRdb holds only the in-frame ones, with some missing. The repertoire holds about 67,000 clones, with 80% to 90% as singletons. The sample taken for sequencing was PBMCs. Receptors were obtained from a woman in her 30s in good health and CMV-seropositive. CDR3s include the opening cysteine and the closing phenylalanine or tryptophan. D genes are given only for firm matches. Rows may omit the clone size; those that give it use once, few, many or a size class.

once TRBD2 TRBJ2-1 TRBV7-6 TGTGCCAGCAGCTTAGCGTCCCTAGCGGGAGGGGGTTACAATGAGCAGTTCTTC CASSLASLAGGGYNEQFF
. . TRBJ2-1 TRBV19 TGTGCCAGTAGGGGGGACTCGACCTTGTACAGTGAGCAGTTCTTC CASRGDSTLYSEQFF
. TRBD2 TRBJ2-1 TRBV27 TGTGCCAGCAGTCCCGGGACTAGCAGCTACAATGAGCAGTTCTTC CASSPGTSSYNEQFF
. . TRBJ2-1 TRBV2 TGTGCCAGCAGTGAAGTTGGTGCCGGGAATGAGCAGTTCTTC CASSEVGAGNEQFF
once . TRBJ2-5 TRBV6-1 TGTGCCAGCAGTGAAAGTGTCGCAGGGGGGCGAGAGACCCAGTACTTC CASSESVAGGRETQYF
. . TRBJ1-2 TRBV10-2 TGCGCCAGCAGCGCAGGGGCTGGCTACACCTTC CASSAGAGYTF
. TRBD1 TRBJ1-1 TRBV6-1 TGTGCCAGCAGTGACGGGGGCCCGGGACAGGGAAACACTGAAGCTTTCTTT CASSDGGPGQGNTEAFF
. . TRBJ2-7 TRBV10-1 TGCGCCAGCAGTGAGTACTTCGACAGCAGAGGCTACGAGCAGTACTTC CASSEYFDSRGYEQYF
. . TRBJ1-1 TRBV6-4 TGTGCCAGCAGTCCCGTCGGAGGGGTGGGGACTGAAGCTTTCTTT CASSPVGGVGTEAFF
. TRBD1 TRBJ1-1 TRBV5-4 TGTGCCAGCAGCCAACCGGGACAGGGGTTGTGGACTGAAGCTTTCTTT CASSQPGQGLWTEAFF
. . TRBJ2-7 TRBV27 TGTGCCAGCAGTTTATCATCGGGTACCGACGAGCAGTACTTC CASSLSSGTDEQYF
. . TRBJ2-5 TRBV5-1 TGCGCCAGCAGCTCACAGGGATTTGAAGAGACCCAGTACTTC CASSSQGFEETQYF
. TRBD1 TRBJ1-1 TRBV11-2 TGTGCCAGCAGCTTAGGGGACAGGAGGGGCACTGAAGCTTTCTTT CASSLGDRRGTEAFF
. . TRBJ2-2 TRBV19 TGTGCCAGTAGTATTGGGTGGCAGGCCAACACCGGGGAGCTGTTTTTT CASSIGWQANTGELFF
. . TRBJ1-5 TRBV28 TGTGCCAGCAGTTTTCTCCTAGTCAATCAGCCCCAGCATTTT CASSFLLVNQPQHF
. . TRBJ1-5 TRBV7-9 TGTGCCAGCAGCAAGGGACCAGGGGGCAATCAGCCCCAGCATTTT CASSKGPGGNQPQHF
. . TRBJ1-2 TRBV2 TGTGCCAGCAGGGTTGACAGCGACTATGGCTACACCTTC CASRVDSDYGYTF
. . TRBJ2-1 TRBV4-1 TGCGCCAGCAGCCAAGAGGGGTTCACTAGCCCCGGGAATGAGCAGTTCTTC CASSQEGFTSPGNEQFF
. . TRBJ2-7 TRBV5-1 TGCGCCAGCAGCAAGACAGGCGGTGCCTACGAGCAGTACTTC CASSKTGGAYEQYF
. . TRBJ2-7 TRBV25-1 TGTGCCAGCTCAGGGTTCTACGAGCAGTACTTC CASSGFYEQYF
. TRBD1 TRBJ2-7 TRBV30 TGTGCCTGGGTGGGGACAGGAAAACCCTACTACGAGCAGTACTTC CAWVGTGKPYYEQYF
. . TRBJ2-1 TRBV7-9 TGTGCCAGCAGCTTAGATGGGGGGAACTACAATGAGCAGTTCTTC CASSLDGGNYNEQFF
. . TRBJ1-1 TRBV30 TGTGCCTGGAGATCACTCGGTCCGTTGGGAGGGGCGAACACTGAAGCTTTCTTT CAWRSLGPLGGANTEAFF
. . TRBJ1-1 TRBV18 TGTGCCAGCTCAGACAACCCCACTGAAGCTTTCTTT CASSDNPTEAFF
. TRBD1 TRBJ2-7 TRBV18 TGTGCCAGCTCACCAAAGTACGGGACAGCCTCCTACGAGCAGTACTTC CASSPKYGTASYEQYF
. . TRBJ1-2 TRBV20-1 TGCAGTGCTAGAGGTCTCTATGGCTACACCTTC CSARGLYGYTF
. TRBD1 TRBJ2-7 TRBV27 TGTGCCAGCAGAGTTGACAGGGGGTCCTACGAGCAGTACTTC CASRVDRGSYEQYF
. TRBD1 TRBJ1-5 TRBV5-1 TGCGCCAGCAGCCAGGACAGGGGGTCGTGGGGCAATCAGCCCCAGCATTTT CASSQDRGSWGNQPQHF
. TRBD1 TRBJ1-2 TRBV2 TGTGCCAGCACCCCAGGGGGCGGGTATGGCTACACCTTC CASTPGGGYGYTF
. . TRBJ2-7 TRBV28 TGTGCCAGCAGTTTATTCGGCGGGGAGACTAGACCGTACTACGAGCAGTACTTC CASSLFGGETRPYYEQYF
. . TRBJ2-7 TRBV9 TGTGCCAGCAGCGTAGACGGAACAGGGCAAAGATACGAGCAGTACTTC CASSVDGTGQRYEQYF
. . TRBJ2-1 TRBV19 TGTGCCACTACGGAAAGGGGGGGGCAGTTCTTC CATTERGGQFF
. . TRBJ1-4 TRBV6-5 TGTGCCAGCAGCAGAGACATCGCAACTAATGAAAAACTGTTTTTT CASSRDIATNEKLFF
. TRBD2 TRBJ2-5 TRBV5-8 TGTGCCAGCAGCTTCGGGAGGGGTGCGGTGGGGGAGACCCAGTACTTC CASSFGRGAVGETQYF
. . TRBJ1-5 TRBV5-8 TGTGCCAGCTGCTACTCAGGATATAGCAATCAGCCCCAGCATTTT CASCYSGYSNQPQHF
. TRBD1 TRBJ2-1 TRBV23-1 TGCGCCAGCAGTCACGAGACAGGGGGGCACAATGAGCAGTTCTTC CASSHETGGHNEQFF
. TRBD1 TRBJ1-3 TRBV11-2 TGTGCCAGCACCGGGGACAGGGTTAAAAACACCATATATTTT CASTGDRVKNTIYF
. TRBD1 TRBJ2-7 TRBV10-2 TGCGCCAGCAGAGGTACCGGGACAGGGGACTACGAGCAGTACTTC CASRGTGTGDYEQYF
few TRBD2 TRBJ2-1 TRBV19 TGTGCCAGTAGTTCCACGACTAGCGGATACTACAATGAGCAGTTCTTC CASSSTTSGYYNEQFF
. . TRBJ1-1 TRBV7-6 TGTGCCAGCAGCTTAGATCTGTCAGATTTGAACACTGAAGCTTTCTTT CASSLDLSDLNTEAFF
. . TRBJ2-7 TRBV5-4 TGTGCCAGCAGCTTGGGCGGACTCCCAGGCTACGAGCAGTACTTC CASSLGGLPGYEQYF
medium-sized . TRBJ2-3 TRBV5-3 TGTGCCAGAAGTGGAGCCGGTGTTGGCACAGATACGCAGTATTTT CARSGAGVGTDTQYF
. . TRBJ1-1 TRBV18 TGTGCCAGCTCACCAAGTTTCAACTCGAATGAAGCTTTCTTT CASSPSFNSNEAFF
. TRBD1 TRBJ2-7 TRBV5-4 TGTGCCAGCAGCCGGAAGGACAGGGCCTCCTACGAGCAGTACTTC CASSRKDRASYEQYF
. TRBD2 TRBJ2-2 TRBV4-1 TGCGCCAGCAGCCAACAACCGGGACTAGCGAACACCGGGGAGCTGTTTTTT CASSQQPGLANTGELFF
. TRBD1 TRBJ2-1 TRBV5-5 TGTGCCAGCAGCCCCCGGCGGTGGCAGGGGGTTCACAATGAGCAGTTCTTC CASSPRRWQGVHNEQFF
. . TRBJ1-2 TRBV28 TGTGCCAGCAGTCCGTCAGGGGATCAGGGAAGTGGCTACACCTTC CASSPSGDQGSGYTF
. TRBD1 TRBJ2-3 TRBV7-9 TGTGCCAGCCACAGACAGGGCGAGGTAGATACGCAGTATTTT CASHRQGEVDTQYF
. TRBD1 TRBJ1-2 TRBV10-1 TGCGCCAGCAGCCCGGACAGGTCTAATGGCTACACCTTC CASSPDRSNGYTF
. . TRBJ2-1 TRBV11-2 TGTGCCAGCAGCCCCCCGGGTAACAATGAGCAGTTCTTC CASSPPGNNEQFF
. . TRBJ1-1 TRBV10-1 TGCGCCAGCAGAGTCAGTTTGAACACTGAAGCTTTCTTT CASRVSLNTEAFF
. TRBD1 TRBJ1-4 TRBV30 TGTGCCTGGAGCCCGGACAGGGTACTGTTTTTT CAWSPDRVLFF
few TRBD1 TRBJ2-3 TRBV9 TGTGCCAGCAGCGTAGCCAGGACAGGGTACTTCTCTAGCACAGATACGCAGTATTTT CASSVARTGYFSSTDTQYF
few . TRBJ1-1 TRBV6-5 TGTGCCAGCAGTTACTCAGGACAGAGGTGGGGAGCTTTCTTT CASSYSGQRWGAFF
. TRBD1 TRBJ1-2 TRBV6-1 TGTGCCAGCAGTGAGGGACAGTCCCGAATCTATGGCTACACCTTC CASSEGQSRIYGYTF
. . TRBJ1-1 TRBV19 TGTGCCAGTAGTATACGGCAGGGTCACAAACTTTTCTTT CASSIRQGHKLFF
. TRBD2 TRBJ2-3 TRBV28 TGTGCCAGCAGTCCGCTAGCGGGAGGCGCAGATACGCAGTATTTT CASSPLAGGADTQYF
. . TRBJ1-5 TRBV30 TGTGCCTGCTCCCAGGGCGTGGGAAATCAGCCCCAGCATTTT CACSQGVGNQPQHF
. . TRBJ2-3 TRBV6-1 TGTGCCAGCAGTGAAGCCACGGGTAGCACAGATACGCAGTATTTT CASSEATGSTDTQYF
. . TRBJ2-3 TRBV7-3 TGTGCCAGCAGCTTTGTAGCGGCCAAGCGGGATACGCAGTATTTT CASSFVAAKRDTQYF